This T cell receptor (beta chain) appears in the sequencing data of a study of blood T cell repertoires in COVID-19. Study information: Sources were T cells, B-cell-depleted T cells, or PBMCs; the material itself was cDNA or gDNA.

CDR1 LNHDA and CDR2 SQIVND come from the germline V gene (reference sequence). The V end lost 5 bases, the J end lost 0 bases, and 10 bases lay between the germline ends. There are 14 residues in the CDR3. Some clones are missing from TCRdb's copy, which holds only in-frame ones; the method was immunoSEQ multiplex PCR. The data contain roughly 47,000 clones, about four fifths of them seen just once; the ten biggest clones take up more than 4%. This clonotype was obtained from a woman aged 70-85 years with acute or convalescent COVID-19. The specimen sequenced was peripheral blood. The chain couples TRBV19 to TRBJ2-5; possible D gene TRBD2, 6 bases. Here the CDR3 DNA reads TGTGCCAGTAGTGGGGGAGGTTACCAAGAGACCCAGTACTTC. The encoded protein is CASSGGGYQETQYF. Supplemented by reference TRBV19 and TRBJ2-5, the full variable domain reads DGGITQSPKYLFRKEGQNVTLSCEQNLNHDAMYWYRQDPGQGLRLIYYSQIVNDFQKGDIAEGYSVSREKKESFPLTVTSAQKNPTAFYLCASSGGGYQETQYFGPGTRLLVL.